A selection of T cell receptor beta chains follows, all from one sample in a study. TCRdb independently ran MiXCR on the 5' RACE reads; one entry per CDR3 protein. Altogether tens of thousands of distinct CDR3 sequences are present, around 26% being singletons, with the ten largest covering roughly 2%. The sequencing sample was made of naive CD4+ T cells sorted from blood. Receptors originate from a female donor with breast cancer. Both conserved end residues are part of each CDR3. A D gene is named only where the DNA matches it firmly. Expanded clones are given a class, and other clones once, few, many or no size at all.

-,TRBJ1-1,TRBV2,-,TGTGCCAGCGCAAACCAGGGACTCCTCACTGAAGCTTTCTTT,CASANQGLLTEAFF
-,TRBJ1-1,TRBV10-3,-,TGTGCCAGCCGCAACACTGAAGCTTTCTTT,CASRNTEAFF
-,TRBJ2-1,TRBV5-1,TRBD2,TGCGCCAGCAGCATGAGGACTAGCGGCGACAGCAATGAGCAGTTCTTC,CASSMRTSGDSNEQFF
-,TRBJ2-7,TRBV20-1,-,TGCAGTGCAAGCGACTACTCCTACGAGCAGTACTTC,CSASDYSYEQYF
few,TRBJ2-1,TRBV15,TRBD1,TGTGCCACCAGCAGAGGCGGACAGGGTAGCCGGGGTGAGCAGTTCTTC,CATSRGGQGSRGEQFF
many,TRBJ2-7,TRBV20-1,TRBD1,TGCAGTGCTACCGGGACAGCTAGCTCCTACGAGCAGTACTTC,CSATGTASSYEQYF
-,TRBJ2-7,TRBV20-1,-,TGCAGTGCTACTATAGCCTACGAGCAGTACTTC,CSATIAYEQYF
few,TRBJ1-2,TRBV5-4,-,TGTGCCAGCAGTGAAGGATATGGCTACACCTTC,CASSEGYGYTF
-,TRBJ2-6,TRBV6-5,-,TGTGCCAGCAGGGGAGCCAGGGGAGTAGGGACTGGGGCCAACGTCCTGACTTTC,CASRGARGVGTGANVLTF
-,TRBJ2-3,TRBV6-2/TRBV6-3,-,TGTGCCGGGCAGCCCTCTAGCACAGATACGCAGTATTTT,CAGQPSSTDTQYF
few,TRBJ2-5,TRBV20-1,-,TGCAGTGCTCTGTCGGAGGGAGACCAAGAGACCCAGTACTTC,CSALSEGDQETQYF
many,TRBJ1-6,TRBV4-2,-,TGTGCCAGCAGCCAAGAAGCTGGCTATTCACCCCTCCACTTT,CASSQEAGYSPLHF
few,TRBJ1-4,TRBV27,-,TGTGCCAGCAGTCCGAGAGAGGCGGATTCGTACAAACTGTTTTTT,CASSPREADSYKLFF
few,TRBJ2-2,TRBV7-9,TRBD2,TGTGCCAGCAGCCCCGGGGGGGGGCGCATTGGCGCCGGGGAGCTGTTTTTT,CASSPGGGRIGAGELFF
few,TRBJ1-4,TRBV27,TRBD1,TGTGCCAGCAGTTTCCCCGGGACAGTGGAAAAACTGTTTTTT,CASSFPGTVEKLFF
few,TRBJ1-4,TRBV7-9,-,TGTGCCAGCAGCATCCGGGACATTGAAAAACTGTTTTTT,CASSIRDIEKLFF
few,TRBJ1-1,TRBV6-6,TRBD1,TGTGCCAGCAGTTTCGGACAGGTGAACACTGAAGCTTTCTTT,CASSFGQVNTEAFF
-,TRBJ1-5,TRBV7-2,TRBD1,TGTGCCAGCAGCCCTAAAGGACAGGGGGCATATCAGCCCCAGCATTTT,CASSPKGQGAYQPQHF
many,TRBJ1-1,TRBV6-5,-,TGTGCCAGCAGCAAAAACAGGATGAACACTGAAGCTTTCTTT,CASSKNRMNTEAFF
-,TRBJ1-1,TRBV3-1,-,TGTGCCAGCAGCCACTTAACGGCGGGGGTCTCTGAAGCTTTCTTT,CASSHLTAGVSEAFF
-,TRBJ2-3,TRBV12-3/TRBV12-4,-,TGTGCCGGCAGTTTTCCAGGGGTAGGGACAGATACGCAGTATTTT,CAGSFPGVGTDTQYF
many,TRBJ1-5,TRBV12-3/TRBV12-4,-,TGTGCCAGCAGTTTGATGAGCAATCAGCCCCAGCATTTT,CASSLMSNQPQHF
-,TRBJ1-3,TRBV5-4,-,TGTGCCAGCAGCCCCAAACCCAGCTCTGGAAACACCATATATTTT,CASSPKPSSGNTIYF
few,TRBJ2-1,TRBV5-1,-,TGCGCCAGCAGCTTGGACGGGGTGTCCTACAATGAGCAGTTCTTC,CASSLDGVSYNEQFF
few,TRBJ2-7,TRBV5-1,-,TGCGCCAGCAGCGAACTAACAGCTACCTACGAGCAGTACTTC,CASSELTATYEQYF
few,TRBJ1-4,TRBV5-1,-,TGCGCCAGCAGCTCCGGGACCCGCAATGAAAAACTGTTTTTT,CASSSGTRNEKLFF
few,TRBJ1-1,TRBV12-3/TRBV12-4,TRBD1,TGTGCCAGCAGCACAAGACAGGGACTGAACACTGAAGCTTTCTTT,CASSTRQGLNTEAFF
-,TRBJ2-7,TRBV20-1,TRBD1,TGCAGTGCTGGACCGGGACAGGGAGCCGAGCAGTACTTC,CSAGPGQGAEQYF
-,TRBJ2-4,TRBV7-2,-,TGTGCCAGCAGTTACAGGGGAGGGGACATTCAGTACTTC,CASSYRGGDIQYF
-,TRBJ2-7,TRBV20-1,TRBD2,TGCAGTGCTAGAGATTCAAGCACTAGCGCCTCCCCCTACGAGCAGTACTTC,CSARDSSTSASPYEQYF
few,TRBJ2-1,TRBV9,TRBD2,TGTGCCAGCAGCGTAGCCTTGGGACTAGCGGTAGGGAGCTCCTACAATGAGCAGTTCTTC,CASSVALGLAVGSSYNEQFF
-,TRBJ2-3,TRBV5-1,-,TGCGCCAGCAGCCTAGGGGGTACCACAGATACGCAGTATTTT,CASSLGGTTDTQYF
-,TRBJ1-5,TRBV28,TRBD1,TGTGCCAGCATTGTGGACAGGGTAGGCAATCAGCCCCAGCATTTT,CASIVDRVGNQPQHF
-,TRBJ2-1,TRBV7-3,TRBD2,TGTGCCAGCAGCTCTGCTAGCGGGGGGGCCAGCTCCTACAATGAGCAGTTCTTC,CASSSASGGASSYNEQFF
few,TRBJ1-1,TRBV4-1,-,TGCGCCAGCAGCCAACCTAGCTTGGGCACTGAAGCTTTCTTT,CASSQPSLGTEAFF
-,TRBJ1-1,TRBV9,-,TGTGCCAGCAGTCTAAATCCGGGGCCGAACACTGAAGCTTTCTTT,CASSLNPGPNTEAFF
-,TRBJ1-1,TRBV5-1,-,TGCGCCAGCAGCCGACAGGCGAACACTGAAGCTTTCTTT,CASSRQANTEAFF
few,TRBJ2-2,TRBV6-5,TRBD1,TGTGTCAGCAGCACCCCAGGGGGCAGGGGCACCGGGGAGCTGTTTTTT,CVSSTPGGRGTGELFF
few,TRBJ2-2,TRBV9,-,TGTGCCAGCAGCCCCCGAGGTGACAGCCTAGGGGAGCTGTTTTTT,CASSPRGDSLGELFF
few,TRBJ2-7,TRBV20-1,-,TGCAGTGCTCCCGGGGTGTCAACCTACGAGCAGTACTTC,CSAPGVSTYEQYF
few,TRBJ1-5,TRBV2,-,TGTGCCAGCAGCCAAGTAGGAGGGGTCAATCAGCCCCAGCATTTT,CASSQVGGVNQPQHF
-,TRBJ2-1,TRBV7-6,-,TGTGCCAGCAGCTTAGGGACCCTGGGCAAGCAGTTCTTC,CASSLGTLGKQFF
-,TRBJ2-3,TRBV13,TRBD2,TGTGCCAGCAGCGTTACTAGCGGAACTAGCACAGATACGCAGTATTTT,CASSVTSGTSTDTQYF
-,TRBJ1-1,TRBV18,-,TGTGCCTGCTCACCCAATTTGGGGGCAACTTTCTTT,CACSPNLGATFF
many,TRBJ1-2,TRBV5-1,-,TGCGCCAGCAGCCCGGGACGGTACTATGGCTACACCTTC,CASSPGRYYGYTF
once,TRBJ2-7,TRBV12-3/TRBV12-4,-,TGTGCCAGTTCGGAACATGGAAACGAGCAGTACTTC,CASSEHGNEQYF
few,TRBJ2-5,TRBV11-2,TRBD2,TGTGCCAGCAGCTTGTACGGGGGGGCGGAGACCCAGTACTTC,CASSLYGGAETQYF
-,TRBJ1-2,TRBV5-1,TRBD1,TGCGCCAGCAGCTTCGAGCCGGGACAGGGGAGCTATGACTACACCTTC,CASSFEPGQGSYDYTF
-,TRBJ1-3,TRBV7-6,-,TGTGCCAGCAGCTTCGAGGGAAACACCATATATTTT,CASSFEGNTIYF
-,TRBJ2-5,TRBV11-2,-,TGTGCCAGCAGCGTCACCCTGACAGAGACCCAGTACTTC,CASSVTLTETQYF
-,TRBJ1-1,TRBV6-2/TRBV6-3,TRBD1,TGTGCCAGCAGTTACTCGATGTGGACAGGGGGTCAGAACACTGAAGCTTTCTTT,CASSYSMWTGGQNTEAFF
many,TRBJ2-2,TRBV4-2,-,TGTGCCAGCAGCCAAGAAGCAGGGGCAAACACCGGGGAGCTGTTTTTT,CASSQEAGANTGELFF
-,TRBJ1-2,TRBV18,-,TGTGCCAGCTCTCGGGACACGGACTATGGCTACACCTTC,CASSRDTDYGYTF
many,TRBJ2-7,TRBV20-1,-,TGCAGTGCTAGAGGTCACTCCTACGAGCAGTACTTC,CSARGHSYEQYF
-,TRBJ1-1,TRBV5-1,-,TGCGCCAGCAGCTTGGAGGGCCAGTTCACTGAAGCTTTCTTT,CASSLEGQFTEAFF